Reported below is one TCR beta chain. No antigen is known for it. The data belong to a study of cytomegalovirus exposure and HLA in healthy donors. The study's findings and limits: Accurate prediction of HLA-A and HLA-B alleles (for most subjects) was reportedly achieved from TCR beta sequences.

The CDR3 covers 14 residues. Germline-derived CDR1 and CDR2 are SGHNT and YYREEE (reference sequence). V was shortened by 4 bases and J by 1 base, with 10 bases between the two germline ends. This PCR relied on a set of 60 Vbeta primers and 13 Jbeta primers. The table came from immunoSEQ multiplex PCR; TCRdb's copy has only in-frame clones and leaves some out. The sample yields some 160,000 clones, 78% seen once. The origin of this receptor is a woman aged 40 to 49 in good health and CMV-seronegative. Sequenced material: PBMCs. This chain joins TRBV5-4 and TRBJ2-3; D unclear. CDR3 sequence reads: CASSVRRGTDTQYF. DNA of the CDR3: TGTGCCAGCAGCGTAAGACGGGGCACAGATACGCAGTATTTT.